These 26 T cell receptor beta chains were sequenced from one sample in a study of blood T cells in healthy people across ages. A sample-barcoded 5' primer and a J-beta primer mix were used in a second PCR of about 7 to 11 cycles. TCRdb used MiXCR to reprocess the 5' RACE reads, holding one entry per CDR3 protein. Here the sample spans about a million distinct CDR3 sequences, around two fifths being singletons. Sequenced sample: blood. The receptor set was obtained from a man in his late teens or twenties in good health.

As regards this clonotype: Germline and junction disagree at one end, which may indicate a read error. CDR3 region: CTSRSDTINYGYTF. The CDR3 coding sequence is TGTACCAGCAGGTCGGACACTATAAACTATGGCTACACCTTC. The chain has TRBV2 and TRBJ1-2, with D possibly matching TRBD1 (5 bases). The CDR3 sequence is 14 residues long. CDR1 and CDR2 (germline): SNHLY, FYNNEI.

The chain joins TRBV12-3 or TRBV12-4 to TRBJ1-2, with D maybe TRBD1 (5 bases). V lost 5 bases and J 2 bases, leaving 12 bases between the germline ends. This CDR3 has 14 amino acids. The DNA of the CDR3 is TGTGCCAGCAGTGTGAGGCGACAGAACTATGGCTACACCTTC. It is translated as CASSVRRQNYGYTF.

The CDR3 DNA reads as TGTGCCAGCGGGGCCCGCAGGTTCTATGGCTACACCTTC. It is translated as CASGARRFYGYTF. The chain combines TRBV10-3 with TRBJ1-2; possibly TRBD1 for D (5 bases). The germline V gene has CDR1 ENHRY and CDR2 SYGVKD. This CDR3 spans 13 amino acids. Trimming removed 10 bases from V and 4 bases from J, with 16 bases in between.

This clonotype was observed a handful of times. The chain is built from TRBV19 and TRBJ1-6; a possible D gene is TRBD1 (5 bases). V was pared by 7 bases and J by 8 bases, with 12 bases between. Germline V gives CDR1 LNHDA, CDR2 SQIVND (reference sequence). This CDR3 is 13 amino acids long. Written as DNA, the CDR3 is TGTGCCAGTAAAAAGGACATCTATTCACCCCTCCACTTT. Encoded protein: CASKKDIYSPLHF.

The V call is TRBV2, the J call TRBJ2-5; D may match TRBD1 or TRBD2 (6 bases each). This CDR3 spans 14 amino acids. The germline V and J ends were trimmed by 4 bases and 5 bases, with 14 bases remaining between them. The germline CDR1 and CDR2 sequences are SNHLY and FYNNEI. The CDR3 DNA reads TGTGCCAGCAGTGGGGGGGCGAACATGGAGACCCAGTACTTC. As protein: CASSGGANMETQYF.

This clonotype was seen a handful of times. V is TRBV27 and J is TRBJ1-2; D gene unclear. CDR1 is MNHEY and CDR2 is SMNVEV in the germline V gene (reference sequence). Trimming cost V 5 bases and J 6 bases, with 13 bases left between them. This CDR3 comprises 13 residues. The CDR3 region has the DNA TGTGCCAGCAGTGTAGAGACAACCAATGGCTACACCTTC. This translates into CASSVETTNGYTF.

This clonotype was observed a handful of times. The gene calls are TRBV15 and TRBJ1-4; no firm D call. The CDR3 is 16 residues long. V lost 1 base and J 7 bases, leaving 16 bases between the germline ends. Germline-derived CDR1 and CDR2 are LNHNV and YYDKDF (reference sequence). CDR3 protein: CATSRVTINKSEKLFF. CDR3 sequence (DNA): TGTGCCACCAGCAGAGTCACAATAAATAAGAGTGAAAAACTGTTTTTT.

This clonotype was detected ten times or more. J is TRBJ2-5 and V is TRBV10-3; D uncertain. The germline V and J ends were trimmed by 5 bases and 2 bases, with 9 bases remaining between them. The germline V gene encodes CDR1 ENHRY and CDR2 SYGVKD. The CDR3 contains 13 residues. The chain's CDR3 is CAISPQEQETQYF. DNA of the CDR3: TGTGCCATCAGTCCTCAGGAGCAAGAGACCCAGTACTTC.

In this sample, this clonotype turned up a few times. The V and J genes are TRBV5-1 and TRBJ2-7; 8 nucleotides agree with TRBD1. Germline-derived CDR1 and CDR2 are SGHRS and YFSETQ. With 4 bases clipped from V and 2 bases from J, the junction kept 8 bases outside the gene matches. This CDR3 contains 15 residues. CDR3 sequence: CASSQTGALTYEQYF. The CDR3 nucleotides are TGCGCCAGCAGCCAGACAGGGGCCCTTACCTACGAGCAGTACTTC.

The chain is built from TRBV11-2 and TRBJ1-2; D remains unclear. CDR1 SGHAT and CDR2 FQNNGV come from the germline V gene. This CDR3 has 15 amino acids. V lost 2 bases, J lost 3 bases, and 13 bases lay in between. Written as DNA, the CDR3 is TGTGCCAGCAGCTTATCCGAGGGTTTATACTATGGCTACACCTTC. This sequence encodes CASSLSEGLYYGYTF.

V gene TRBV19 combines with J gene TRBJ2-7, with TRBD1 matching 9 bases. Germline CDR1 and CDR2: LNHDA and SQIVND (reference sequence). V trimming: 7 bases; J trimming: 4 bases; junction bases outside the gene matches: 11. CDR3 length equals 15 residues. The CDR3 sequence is CASTPGQGSGYEQYF. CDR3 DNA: TGTGCCAGTACACCGGGACAGGGAAGTGGATACGAGCAGTACTTC.

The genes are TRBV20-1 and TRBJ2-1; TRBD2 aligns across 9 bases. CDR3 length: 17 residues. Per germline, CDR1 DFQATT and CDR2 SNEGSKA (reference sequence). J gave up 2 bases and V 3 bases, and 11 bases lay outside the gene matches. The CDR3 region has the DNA TGCAGTGCTAGGGGGACTAGCATTTCCCCAGCCTACAATGAGCAGTTCTTC. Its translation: CSARGTSISPAYNEQFF.

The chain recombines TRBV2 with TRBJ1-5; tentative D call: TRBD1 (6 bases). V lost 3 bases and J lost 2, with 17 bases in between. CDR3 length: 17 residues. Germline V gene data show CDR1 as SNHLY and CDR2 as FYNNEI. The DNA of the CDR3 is TGTGCCAGCAGTGAGTTGAGGGGGTGGGGTGGCAATCAGCCCCAGCATTTT. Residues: CASSELRGWGGNQPQHF.

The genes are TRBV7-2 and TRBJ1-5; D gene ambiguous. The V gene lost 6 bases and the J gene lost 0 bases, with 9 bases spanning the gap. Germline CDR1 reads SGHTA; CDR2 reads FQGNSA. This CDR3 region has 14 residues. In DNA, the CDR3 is TGTGCCAGCAGTCAGCGGGTTAGCAATCAGCCCCAGCATTTT. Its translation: CASSQRVSNQPQHF.

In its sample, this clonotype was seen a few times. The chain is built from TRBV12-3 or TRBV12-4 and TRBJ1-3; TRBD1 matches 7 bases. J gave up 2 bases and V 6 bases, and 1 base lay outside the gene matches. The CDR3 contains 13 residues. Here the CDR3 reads CASSQGAGNTIYF. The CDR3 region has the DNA TGTGCCAGCAGCCAGGGGGCTGGAAACACCATATATTTT.

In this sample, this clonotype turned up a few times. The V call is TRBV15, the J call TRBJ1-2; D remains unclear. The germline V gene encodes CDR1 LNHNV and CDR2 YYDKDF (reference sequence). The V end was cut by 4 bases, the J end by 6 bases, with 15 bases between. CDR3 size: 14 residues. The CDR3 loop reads CATSIPILRDGYTF. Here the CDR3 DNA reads TGTGCCACCAGCATCCCTATCCTGCGGGATGGCTACACCTTC.

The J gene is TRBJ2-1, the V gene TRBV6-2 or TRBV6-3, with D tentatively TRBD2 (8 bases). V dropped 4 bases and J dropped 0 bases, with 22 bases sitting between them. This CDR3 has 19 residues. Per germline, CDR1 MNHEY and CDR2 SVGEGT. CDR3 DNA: TGTGCCAGCAGTTGGGGACAGCGGGGGATTTGGAGCTCCTACAATGAGCAGTTCTTC. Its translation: CASSWGQRGIWSSYNEQFF.

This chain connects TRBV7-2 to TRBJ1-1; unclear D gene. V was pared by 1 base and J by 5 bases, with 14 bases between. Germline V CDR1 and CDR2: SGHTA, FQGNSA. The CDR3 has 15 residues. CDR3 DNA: TGTGCCAGCAGCTTAGGAGTTCCGCGGAGGACTGAAGCTTTCTTT. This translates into CASSLGVPRRTEAFF. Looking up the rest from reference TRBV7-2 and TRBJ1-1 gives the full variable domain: GAGVSQSPSNKVTEKGKDVELRCDPISGHTALYWYRQSLGQGLEFLIYFQGNSAPDKSGLPSDRFSAERTGGSVSTLTIQRTQQEDSAVYLCASSLGVPRRTEAFFGQGTRLTVV.

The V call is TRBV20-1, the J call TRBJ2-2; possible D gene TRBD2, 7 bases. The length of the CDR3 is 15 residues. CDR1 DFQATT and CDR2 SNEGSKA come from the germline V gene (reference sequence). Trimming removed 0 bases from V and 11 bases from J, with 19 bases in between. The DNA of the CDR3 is TGCAGTGCTAGAGAGGCGCGGGGGCATTCGAGTGAGCTGTTTTTT. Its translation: CSAREARGHSSELFF.

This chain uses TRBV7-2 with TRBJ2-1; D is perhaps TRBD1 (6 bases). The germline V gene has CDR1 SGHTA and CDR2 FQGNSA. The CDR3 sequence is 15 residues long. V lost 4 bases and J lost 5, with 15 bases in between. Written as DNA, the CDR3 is TGTGCCAGCAGCTCAGACAGGCATACGAACAATGAGCAGTTCTTC. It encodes CASSSDRHTNNEQFF.

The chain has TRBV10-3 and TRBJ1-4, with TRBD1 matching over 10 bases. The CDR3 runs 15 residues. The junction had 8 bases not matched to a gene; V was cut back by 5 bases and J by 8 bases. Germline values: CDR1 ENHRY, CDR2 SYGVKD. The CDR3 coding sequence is TGTGCCATCAGTACCGCTGACAGGGGGCGAGAAAAACTGTTTTTT. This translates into CAISTADRGREKLFF.

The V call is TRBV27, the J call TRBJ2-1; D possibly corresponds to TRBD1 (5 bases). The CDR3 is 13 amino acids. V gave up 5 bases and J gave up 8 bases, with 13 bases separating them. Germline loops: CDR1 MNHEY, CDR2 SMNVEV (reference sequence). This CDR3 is CASSDRVQHEQFF. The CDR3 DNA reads TGTGCCAGCAGTGACAGAGTTCAACATGAGCAGTTCTTC.

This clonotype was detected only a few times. In DNA form, the CDR3 reads TGTGCCAGCAGTTATAACAGCGGGGGATACTCCTACAATGAGCAGTACTTC. Translation: CASSYNSGGYSYNEQYF. The J gene is TRBJ2-1, the V gene TRBV11-2; 8 positions match TRBD2. The tail of the sequence fits TRBJ2-7 better, so the J call may be wrong. The CDR3 has 17 amino acids. Germline V gene sequence: CDR1 SGHAT, CDR2 FQNNGV.

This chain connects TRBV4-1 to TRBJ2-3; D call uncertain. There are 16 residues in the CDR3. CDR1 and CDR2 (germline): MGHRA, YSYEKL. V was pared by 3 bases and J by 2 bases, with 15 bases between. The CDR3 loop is CASSQVGRAPTDTQYF. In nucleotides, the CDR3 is TGCGCCAGCAGCCAGGTGGGAAGGGCTCCCACAGATACGCAGTATTTT.

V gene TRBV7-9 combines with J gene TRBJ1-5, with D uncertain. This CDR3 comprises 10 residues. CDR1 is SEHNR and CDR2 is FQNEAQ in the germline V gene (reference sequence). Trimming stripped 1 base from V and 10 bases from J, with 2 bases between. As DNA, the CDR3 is TGTGCCAGCAGCTTAGGCCCCCAGCATTTT. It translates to CASSLGPQHF.

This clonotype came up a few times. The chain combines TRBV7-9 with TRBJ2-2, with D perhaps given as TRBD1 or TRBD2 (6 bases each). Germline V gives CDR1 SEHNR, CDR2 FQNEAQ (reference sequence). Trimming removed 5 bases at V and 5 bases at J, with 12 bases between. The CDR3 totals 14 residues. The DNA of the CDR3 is TGTGCCAGCAGCCCGCGGGACATAACCGGGGAGCTGTTTTTT. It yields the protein CASSPRDITGELFF. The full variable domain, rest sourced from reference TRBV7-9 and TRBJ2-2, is DTGVSQNPRHKITKRGQNVTFRCDPISEHNRLYWYRQTLGQGPEFLTYFQNEAQLEKSRLLSDRFSAERPKGSFSTLEIQRTEQGDSAMYLCASSPRDITGELFFGEGSRLTVL.